The 32 T cell receptor beta chains below all came from one sample that was sequenced in a study of monozygotic twins with inflammatory bowel disease. TCRdb reprocessed the 5' RACE reads; each CDR3 protein has one entry and no DNA is given. Its listing shows approximately 200,000 distinct CDR3 sequences. The sample consisted of blood. The receptors were sampled from a human donor with ulcerative colitis or Crohn's disease, or a healthy co-twin of an affected twin (not recorded which).

The CDR3 protein is CASSSRGGANTGELFF. V usage is TRBV7-9 and J usage is TRBJ2-2; TCRdb's D gene call, TRBD1, goes unchecked for lack of DNA. Germline CDR1 reads SEHNR; CDR2 reads FQNEAQ (reference sequence). The CDR3 is 16 amino acids.

V gene TRBV29-1 combines with J gene TRBJ1-2; the TRBD1 assignment by TCRdb is unverifiable without DNA. The CDR3 totals 12 residues. Germline CDR1 is SQVTM and CDR2 is ANQGSEA. CDR3: CSVLQGNYGYTF.

The chain carries TRBV27 and TRBJ2-1; TCRdb's D call of TRBD2 is untestable without DNA. This CDR3 contains 17 residues. CDR1 and CDR2 from the germline V gene are MNHEY and SMNVEV (reference sequence). The CDR3 loop reads CASSPRNRDSHGNEQFF.

V is TRBV6-5 and J is TRBJ2-7; TCRdb gives TRBD2 as the D gene, but with no DNA this cannot be confirmed. Germline values: CDR1 MNHEY, CDR2 SVGAGI. The CDR3 contains 15 residues. The CDR3: CASSYSAGTSYEQYF.

The chain has TRBV5-1 and TRBJ2-1; no DNA is available, so the TRBD2 call from TCRdb remains unchecked. This CDR3 region has 14 residues. Germline V gene data show CDR1 as SGHRS and CDR2 as YFSETQ. CDR3 amino acids: CASSSGLAYNEQFF.

This chain connects TRBV15 to TRBJ2-3; checking the TCRdb D call of TRBD1 is not possible without DNA. CDR1 LNHNV and CDR2 YYDKDF come from the germline V gene (reference sequence). This CDR3 region has 16 residues. The CDR3 reads CATSSDRETSTDTQYF. The full variable domain, rest sourced from reference TRBV15 and TRBJ2-3, is DAMVIQNPRYQVTQFGKPVTLSCSQTLNHNVMYWYQQKSSQAPKLLFHYYDKDFNNEADTPDNFQSRRPNTSFCFLDIRSPGLGDTAMYLCATSSDRETSTDTQYFGPGTRLTVL.

The rearrangement uses TRBV9 and TRBJ2-7. This CDR3 comprises 14 residues. Germline V gives CDR1 SGDLS, CDR2 YYNGEE. The CDR3 spells CASSVDPSSYEQYF.

This chain joins TRBV20-1 and TRBJ1-2; TCRdb picks TRBD1, but there is no DNA to check that call. The CDR3 covers 16 residues. The germline CDR1 and CDR2 sequences are DFQATT and SNEGSKA (reference sequence). The CDR3 loop is CSARAHGAAQSYGYTF.

CDR3 sequence: CASSLHYLGFQPQHF. The chain has TRBV7-2 and TRBJ1-5. The CDR3 runs 15 residues. Germline V gene lookup returns CDR1 SGHTA and CDR2 FQGNSA.

V and J are TRBV2 and TRBJ1-4. This CDR3 has 14 amino acids. Germline lookup yields CDR1 SNHLY and CDR2 FYNNEI. The CDR3 here is CASSEYRISEKLFF.

This rearrangement joins TRBV2 to TRBJ2-1; the TRBD2 assignment by TCRdb is unverifiable without DNA. Germline-derived CDR1 and CDR2 are SNHLY and FYNNEI. CDR3 length equals 16 residues. The CDR3 sequence is CASSDRSGGQGNEQFF.

The V call is TRBV20-1, the J call TRBJ2-1; the D call from TCRdb, TRBD2, cannot be confirmed without DNA. The germline CDR1 and CDR2 sequences are DFQATT and SNEGSKA (reference sequence). The CDR3 is 14 residues long. Here the CDR3 reads CSLLSRQQNNEQFF.

V and J are TRBV29-1 and TRBJ2-3; with no DNA, the TCRdb D assignment of TRBD1 cannot be verified. Germline V gene data show CDR1 as SQVTM and CDR2 as ANQGSEA. This CDR3 spans 13 amino acids. The CDR3 loop is CSVSRTGTDTQYF.

The chain joins TRBV30 to TRBJ2-1; TCRdb proposes TRBD1, but this gene call is untestable without DNA. This CDR3 has 14 amino acids. Germline lookup yields CDR1 GTSNPN and CDR2 SVGIG (reference sequence). CDR3 amino acids: CAWGEGGLYNEQFF.

CDR3 in amino acids: CASVGDRRANQPQHF. V gene TRBV28 combines with J gene TRBJ1-5; TCRdb designates TRBD1, a call that cannot be tested without DNA. The CDR3 sequence is 15 residues long. Germline CDR1 MDHEN, CDR2 SYDVKM.

The CDR3 spells CASSQDWVNSSQFGEKLFF. This sequence joins TRBV3-1 and TRBJ1-4. The CDR3 totals 19 residues. Germline V CDR1 and CDR2: LGHDT, YNNKEL (reference sequence).

This sequence joins TRBV7-2 and TRBJ2-1; there is no DNA to check the TCRdb D call of TRBD1. The CDR3 consists of 15 residues. Germline values: CDR1 SGHTA, CDR2 FQGNSA. CDR3 protein: CASSLATSGTHEQFF.

The chain employs TRBV4-3 and TRBJ2-2. CDR1 is LGHNA and CDR2 is YSLEER in the germline V gene. This CDR3 comprises 14 residues. The CDR3 is CASSQELYTGELFF.

The rearrangement links TRBV14 to TRBJ1-1; TCRdb outputs TRBD1, but without DNA this stays unchecked. Germline V gene lookup returns CDR1 SGHDN and CDR2 FVKESK. The CDR3 is made up of 18 amino acids. The CDR3 protein is CASRPFWTEGRSNTEAFF.

The J gene is TRBJ1-2, the V gene TRBV6-5. Germline CDR1 is MNHEY and CDR2 is SVGAGI. This CDR3 region has 11 residues. This CDR3 is CASPSSVGYTF.

The chain joins TRBV2 to TRBJ2-1; there is no DNA to check the TCRdb D call of TRBD1. The CDR3 runs to 16 residues. The germline V gene has CDR1 SNHLY and CDR2 FYNNEI. The CDR3 region is CASSEPGQSFRNEQFF.

The chain recombines TRBV7-9 with TRBJ1-3; the D call of TRBD1 rests on TCRdb alone, since no DNA is present to check it. CDR1 is SEHNR, CDR2 FQNEAQ, per germline (reference sequence). The CDR3 has 13 residues. CDR3 sequence reads: CASSSTGGDTIYF.

The rearrangement joins TRBV21-1 to TRBJ1-2; TCRdb designates TRBD1, a call that cannot be tested without DNA. TRBV21-1 is given as a pseudogene. This CDR3 has 22 amino acids. CDR3 in amino acids: CASSSPPGGQGAPIPANYGYTF.

The chain carries TRBV6-6 and TRBJ2-6; TCRdb's assignment of TRBD2 cannot be checked, as there is no DNA. This CDR3 region has 12 residues. Germline assignment: CDR1 MNHNY and CDR2 SVGAGI (reference sequence). The CDR3 here is CASRMDFNVLTF.

The rearrangement links TRBV12-3 or TRBV12-4 to TRBJ2-5; the D call from TCRdb, TRBD2, cannot be confirmed without DNA. The CDR3 extends over 17 amino acids. CDR3: CASSFPSEGRDPETQYF.

The rearrangement joins TRBV19 to TRBJ2-1; TCRdb calls TRBD2, which cannot be checked without DNA. Germline V gene sequence: CDR1 LNHDA, CDR2 SQIVND (reference sequence). The CDR3 extends over 15 amino acids. The CDR3 here is CASRLQGLSYNEQFF.

This rearrangement joins TRBV19 to TRBJ2-1; lacking DNA, the TRBD2 call made by TCRdb goes unchecked. This CDR3 comprises 12 residues. Germline V CDR1 and CDR2: LNHDA, SQIVND (reference sequence). The CDR3 region is CASSWVGGEQFF.

The chain employs TRBV6-1 and TRBJ1-2. Germline lookup yields CDR1 MNHNS and CDR2 SASEGT. CDR3 length: 14 residues. CDR3 protein: CASIEGTKRYGYTF.

The gene calls are TRBV4-3 and TRBJ2-6. The CDR3 consists of 15 residues. Looked up from germline, CDR1 is LGHNA and CDR2 is YSLEER. The CDR3 is CASSQAYSGANVLTF.

V gene TRBV27 combines with J gene TRBJ2-7; the TCRdb call, TRBD2, lacks DNA for checking. Germline V gives CDR1 MNHEY, CDR2 SMNVEV (reference sequence). This CDR3 is built from 16 residues. The CDR3 protein is CASYGLAGGLSYEQYF.

The V and J genes are TRBV30 and TRBJ1-1; TCRdb lists TRBD1, though no DNA is available to test this call. The CDR3 runs 13 residues. Per the germline V gene, CDR1 is GTSNPN and CDR2 is SVGIG (reference sequence). The chain's CDR3 is CAWSEAGRTEAFF.

The chain combines TRBV20-1 with TRBJ1-5. Germline V gene lookup returns CDR1 DFQATT and CDR2 SNEGSKA (reference sequence). This CDR3 is 18 amino acids long. CDR3 protein: CSAAPGLRGSSSNQPQHF.